The 27 T cell receptor beta chains below were found in one sample sequenced in a study of shared clonotypes between healthy human individuals (TCRdb year 2020). Library preparation employed the immunoSEQ multiplex PCR assay. TCRdb took over this immuneACCESS table, retaining in-frame rearrangements with V and J assigned. Such tables are incomplete; in checked studies, under half of the missing clones stem from an unresolved V gene, and the remainder is unexplained. Here the sample has approximately 2,000,000 clones; approximately 90% occur a single time. The leading ten clones occupy more than 0.35% of the sample. Sequencing input: naive CD4+ T cells from PBMCs. Taken with the paper, the label for cell subset or site translates to: CD45RA+ positively selected. These receptors were obtained from a man in his late teens or twenties in good health. Some clones in this sample may be carry-over from other donors' samples.

Here the CDR3 reads CASSQPGQGLNEQYF. The CDR3 bases are TGTGCCAGCAGTCAACCCGGACAGGGGTTGAACGAGCAGTACTTC. This sequence joins TRBV28 and TRBJ2-7; the match to TRBD1 covers 9 bases. With V trimmed by 5 bases and J by 5 bases, 10 bases remained unmatched. From germline, CDR1 is MDHEN and CDR2 SYDVKM. This CDR3 spans 15 amino acids.

On this clone itself: At the DNA level, this CDR3 is encoded by other sequences in the same sample as well. The V gene is TRBV29-1, the J gene TRBJ1-2, with D uncertain. V was clipped by 4 bases and J by 6 bases, with 3 bases between them. The germline CDR1 and CDR2 sequences are SQVTM and ANQGSEA. The length of the CDR3 is 9 residues. The DNA for the CDR3 is TGCAGCGTTGGGGATGGCTACACCTTC. It codes for CSVGDGYTF.

Comment on this clone: Additional DNA sequences in this sample encode the identical CDR3. The J gene is TRBJ2-7, the V gene TRBV10-1; D remains ambiguous. There are 13 residues in the CDR3. Trimming shortened V by 2 bases and J by 3 bases, and 8 bases separated the two germline ends. Germline V gene sequence: CDR1 WNHNN, CDR2 SYGVQD (reference sequence). The CDR3 is CASSESPSYEQYF. The CDR3 bases are TGCGCCAGCAGTGAGAGTCCCAGCTACGAGCAGTACTTC.

The rearrangement uses TRBV19 and TRBJ2-3, with 13 bases aligning to TRBD2. CDR1 is LNHDA, CDR2 SQIVND, per germline (reference sequence). This CDR3 has 19 residues. The V gene end was trimmed by 5 bases and the J gene end by 4 bases; junction bases not matched to a gene: 15. The CDR3 reads CASSARSGLAGRSPDTQYF. Here the CDR3 DNA reads TGTGCCAGTAGTGCCAGATCGGGACTAGCGGGACGGTCGCCAGATACGCAGTATTTT.

This clone came up once. The chain couples TRBV19 to TRBJ1-4; D remains unclear. Looked up from germline, CDR1 is LNHDA and CDR2 is SQIVND (reference sequence). The CDR3 contains 13 residues. The ends were cut back, 6 bases at V and 4 bases at J, with 9 bases in the middle. The CDR3 is CASRQTYNEKLFF. DNA of the CDR3: TGTGCCAGTAGACAGACGTATAATGAAAAACTGTTTTTT. Full variable domain (missing parts from reference TRBV19 and TRBJ1-4): DGGITQSPKYLFRKEGQNVTLSCEQNLNHDAMYWYRQDPGQGLRLIYYSQIVNDFQKGDIAEGYSVSREKKESFPLTVTSAQKNPTAFYLCASRQTYNEKLFFGSGTQLSVL.

The rearrangement uses TRBV5-1 and TRBJ2-2; D is possibly TRBD2 (6 bases). V was clipped by 4 bases and J by 5 bases, with 18 bases between them. CDR3 length: 16 amino acids. The V gene's germline CDR1 is SGHRS and CDR2 YFSETQ. DNA of the CDR3: TGCGCCAGCAGCCCACCGGGTAGCGGTGGGACCGGGGAGCTGTTTTTT. It is translated as CASSPPGSGGTGELFF.

Note on this clone: The same CDR3 can be traced to other DNA sequences in this sample. The gene calls are TRBV11-2 and TRBJ2-3; possible D gene TRBD1, 5 bases. There are 15 residues in the CDR3. Per germline, CDR1 SGHAT and CDR2 FQNNGV. Trimming removed 5 bases at V and 0 bases at J, with 12 bases between. Here the CDR3 reads CASSRRGLSTDTQYF. The CDR3 coding sequence is TGTGCCAGCAGCCGAAGGGGTCTTAGCACAGATACGCAGTATTTT.

This rearrangement joins TRBV18 to TRBJ2-5; unclear D gene. In germline, CDR1 is KGHSH, CDR2 LQKENI. V was clipped by 3 bases and J by 4 bases, with 15 bases between them. The CDR3 spans 15 residues. The CDR3 spells CASSPPQKGLETQYF. CDR3 in DNA: TGTGCCAGCTCACCGCCTCAGAAGGGTCTAGAGACCCAGTACTTC.

The sample holds one count of this clone. The rearrangement links TRBV28 to TRBJ2-5, with D tentatively TRBD1 (6 bases). Germline CDR1 is MDHEN and CDR2 is SYDVKM. The CDR3 is made up of 15 amino acids. Trimming left V 6 bases short and J 5 bases short, with 19 bases between. The CDR3 sequence is CASSQSYRDVETQYF. The CDR3 DNA is TGTGCCAGCAGCCAATCCTACAGGGACGTGGAGACCCAGTACTTC.

The J gene is TRBJ2-3, the V gene TRBV5-6; perhaps D is TRBD1 or TRBD2 (5 bases each). CDR1 is SGHDT, CDR2 YYEEEE, per germline. V dropped 1 base and J dropped 6 bases, with 21 bases sitting between them. The length of the CDR3 is 17 residues. This CDR3 reads CASSLFNLRGGTDTQYF. The CDR3 bases are TGTGCCAGCAGCTTGTTCAATCTACGGGGTGGGACGGATACGCAGTATTTT.

V gene TRBV5-6 combines with J gene TRBJ1-2; 10 bases map to TRBD1. The V gene end was trimmed by 0 bases and the J gene end by 6 bases; junction bases not matched to a gene: 14. Per the germline V gene, CDR1 is SGHDT and CDR2 is YYEEEE. The CDR3 contains 18 residues. CDR3 protein: CASSLEGGQGRVANGYTF. The CDR3 DNA follows: TGTGCCAGCAGCTTGGAAGGGGGACAGGGGAGGGTGGCGAATGGCTACACCTTC.

J is TRBJ2-1 and V is TRBV2; 13 bases map to TRBD2. The CDR3 has 19 amino acids. V lost 4 bases, J lost 0 bases, and 9 bases stayed unmatched. Germline CDR1 is SNHLY and CDR2 is FYNNEI. CDR3 sequence: CASSGGTSGAPSSYNEQFF. The CDR3 nucleotides read TGTGCCAGCAGTGGGGGGACTAGCGGGGCCCCGAGCTCCTACAATGAGCAGTTCTTC.

The count of this clone is one. The chain is built from TRBV25-1 and TRBJ2-3; D is perhaps TRBD1 or TRBD2 (5 bases each). Trimming pared 5 bases from V and 4 bases from J, leaving 13 bases between. Germline CDR1 and CDR2: MGHDK and SYGVNS. This CDR3 spans 14 amino acids. The CDR3 here is CASSPQVGADTQYF. The DNA for the CDR3 is TGTGCCAGCAGTCCCCAGGTGGGGGCAGATACGCAGTATTTT.

For this clone: The same CDR3 also results from other DNA sequences found in this sample. V and J are TRBV4-1 and TRBJ2-7; D is possibly TRBD1 (5 bases). Trimming took 0 bases from V and 2 from J, leaving 11 bases between them. From germline, CDR1 is MGHRA and CDR2 YSYEKL. The CDR3 loop spans 15 amino acids. In DNA, the CDR3 is TGCGCCAGCAGCCAAGACCAGGGCCGCCCCTACGAGCAGTACTTC. Translation gives CASSQDQGRPYEQYF.

The V call is TRBV19, the J call TRBJ1-4; no firm D call. The CDR3 consists of 13 residues. With 8 bases removed from V and 7 bases from J, the gap between germline ends came to 14 bases. Looked up from germline, CDR1 is LNHDA and CDR2 is SQIVND (reference sequence). For the CDR3, the DNA is TGTGCCAGTCATTCCCAAAATGGTGAAAAACTGTTTTTT. Amino acids: CASHSQNGEKLFF. The full variable domain, with the rest looked up from reference TRBV19 and TRBJ1-4, is DGGITQSPKYLFRKEGQNVTLSCEQNLNHDAMYWYRQDPGQGLRLIYYSQIVNDFQKGDIAEGYSVSREKKESFPLTVTSAQKNPTAFYLCASHSQNGEKLFFGSGTQLSVL.

The chain carries TRBV11-3 and TRBJ2-1; 12 nucleotides line up with TRBD2. The CDR3 extends over 15 amino acids. V was clipped by 6 bases and J by 3 bases; unmatched bases: 3. Germline CDR1 SGHNT, CDR2 YENEEA. The CDR3 region has the DNA TGTGCCAGCAGTCAGGGACTAGCGGGCTACAATGAGCAGTTCTTC. Translated, it gives CASSQGLAGYNEQFF.

This clone appeared once. Other nucleotide sequences from this sample produce the same CDR3. CDR3 loop: CASSLTGSDTEAFF. The CDR3 region has the DNA TGCGCCAGCAGCTTGACAGGGTCGGACACTGAAGCTTTCTTT. The chain is built from TRBV5-1 and TRBJ1-1, with D perhaps matching TRBD1 (6 bases). V lost 1 base and J lost 3, with 10 bases in between. CDR3 length equals 14 residues. Germline V CDR1 and CDR2: SGHRS, YFSETQ.

This clone appeared once. J is TRBJ2-2 and V is TRBV28, with D tentatively TRBD1 (6 bases). Germline V gene sequence: CDR1 MDHEN, CDR2 SYDVKM. There are 15 residues in the CDR3. The CDR3 sequence: CTTTTTTGFTGELFF. Written as DNA, the CDR3 is TGTACCACAACGACCACGACAGGATTCACCGGGGAGCTGTTTTTT. Full variable domain (missing parts from reference TRBV28 and TRBJ2-2): DVKVTQSSRYLVKRTGEKVFLECVQDMDHENMFWYRQDPGLGLRLIYFSYDVKMKEKGDIPEGYSVSREKKERFSLILESASTNQTSMYLCTTTTTTGFTGELFFGEGSRLTVL.

This clone was detected only a few times. This sequence joins TRBV20-1 and TRBJ1-1, with no clear D. Germline-derived CDR1 and CDR2 are DFQATT and SNEGSKA (reference sequence). There are 11 residues in the CDR3. The V end lost 7 bases, the J end lost 5 bases, and 11 bases lay between the germline ends. CDR3 residues: CSGRVGTEAFF. The CDR3 coding sequence is TGCAGTGGTCGAGTGGGGACTGAAGCTTTCTTT.

The chain employs TRBV28 and TRBJ2-1; TRBD2 agrees at 12 bases. Germline V gene lookup returns CDR1 MDHEN and CDR2 SYDVKM. Trimming cost V 5 bases and J 7 bases; bases outside gene matches: 6. The CDR3 runs 15 residues. CDR3 protein: CASSPSGLAGNEQFF. The DNA of the CDR3 is TGTGCCAGCAGTCCATCGGGACTAGCGGGTAATGAGCAGTTCTTC.

The chain uses TRBV7-3 and TRBJ2-5; no clear D gene. V lost 3 bases and J lost 4, with 12 bases in between. The CDR3 length is 14 residues. Germline V CDR1 and CDR2: SGHTA, FQGTGA. CDR3 loop: CASSFLGVGETQYF. CDR3 bases: TGTGCCAGCAGCTTTTTAGGAGTTGGAGAGACCCAGTACTTC.

This chain uses TRBV18 with TRBJ2-4, with a tentative D call TRBD2 (5 bases). Deletions cut 3 bases from V and 5 bases from J, with 14 bases between. There are 15 residues in the CDR3. Germline assignment: CDR1 KGHSH and CDR2 LQKENI. The CDR3, as DNA: TGTGCCAGCTCACCTTCCCGGGGTCCTGAAAACATTCAGTACTTC. Protein: CASSPSRGPENIQYF.

This clone was seen just once. The rearrangement joins TRBV19 to TRBJ2-3; 7 nucleotides agree with TRBD2. The CDR3 extends over 15 amino acids. CDR1 is LNHDA and CDR2 is SQIVND in the germline V gene (reference sequence). The ends lost 10 bases at V and 1 base at J; junction bases unmatched: 11. DNA for the CDR3: TGTGCCACCCCCTGGGCTAGCGGACGCACAGATACGCAGTATTTT. Protein product: CATPWASGRTDTQYF.

A note on this clone: Other DNA sequences within the sample encode an identical CDR3. The chain links TRBV5-1 to TRBJ2-2; TRBD2 agrees at 9 bases. V shed 4 bases, J shed 2 bases, and the junction held 6 bases outside the gene matches. This CDR3 region has 16 residues. The V gene's germline CDR1 is SGHRS and CDR2 YFSETQ. This CDR3 reads CASSSLAGVNTGELFF. The DNA for the CDR3 is TGCGCCAGCAGCAGCTTAGCGGGGGTTAACACCGGGGAGCTGTTTTTT.

This chain uses TRBV4-2 with TRBJ2-7; the match to TRBD2 covers 11 bases. From germline, CDR1 is LGHNA and CDR2 YNFKEQ. This CDR3 region has 17 residues. Losses at the gene ends were 4 bases for V and 2 bases for J; bases not matched to a gene: 10. CDR3 bases: TGTGCCAGCAGCCCAGGACTAGCGGGCACATACACCTACGAGCAGTACTTC. Protein product: CASSPGLAGTYTYEQYF.

This clone appeared a single time. The CDR3 sequence: CASSLVGGEPYEQYF. CDR3 sequence (DNA): TGTGCCAGCAGCTTGGTTGGGGGCGAACCATACGAGCAGTACTTC. This chain connects TRBV5-4 to TRBJ2-7; D possibly corresponds to TRBD1 (6 bases). The V gene lost 0 bases and the J gene lost 4 bases, with 14 bases spanning the gap. The CDR3 has 15 residues. Germline CDR1 is SGHNT and CDR2 is YYREEE (reference sequence).

This chain uses TRBV6-1 with TRBJ2-5, with unresolved D. The CDR3 loop spans 15 amino acids. Trimming pared 8 bases from V and 5 bases from J, leaving 21 bases between. Germline V gene data show CDR1 as MNHNS and CDR2 as SASEGT. CDR3 nucleotides: TGTGCCAGCCTGATCCGAGTTGGAAGATGGGAGACCCAGTACTTC. It encodes CASLIRVGRWETQYF.